This T cell receptor (beta chain) was profiled in a study of control samples from healthy donors and cancer patients. Clones were sequenced by immunoSEQ multiplex PCR, and TCRdb holds only the in-frame ones, with some missing. Among 55,000 to 85,000 clones listed, 87% were seen once. Sequenced: PBMCs. The TCR sequence derives from a woman in her fifties or sixties with head and neck cancer.

The CDR3 spells CASKGNRENSPLHF. CDR3 DNA sequence: TGTGCCAGCAAGGGTAACAGGGAAAATTCACCCCTCCACTTT. The gene calls are TRBV6-5 and TRBJ1-6; tentatively, D is TRBD1 (6 bases). With 7 bases removed from V and 7 bases from J, the gap between germline ends came to 14 bases. The CDR3 spans 14 residues. Germline V gene lookup returns CDR1 MNHEY and CDR2 SVGAGI.